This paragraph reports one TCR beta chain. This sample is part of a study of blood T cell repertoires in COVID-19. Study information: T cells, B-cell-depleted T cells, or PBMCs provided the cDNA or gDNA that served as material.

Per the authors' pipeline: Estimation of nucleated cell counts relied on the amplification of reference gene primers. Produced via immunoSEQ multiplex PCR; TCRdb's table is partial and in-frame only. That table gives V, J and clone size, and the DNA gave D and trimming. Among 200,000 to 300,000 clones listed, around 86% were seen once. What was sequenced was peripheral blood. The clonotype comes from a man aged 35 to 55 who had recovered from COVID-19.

CDR3 loop: CASSLLREGYYGYTF. CDR3 DNA: TGTGCCAGCAGCTTACTTAGAGAGGGCTACTATGGCTACACCTTC. V usage is TRBV7-3 and J usage is TRBJ1-2; unclear D gene. Per the germline V gene, CDR1 is SGHTA and CDR2 is FQGTGA. This CDR3 spans 15 amino acids. V shed 2 bases and J shed 3 bases, with 13 bases lying between them.